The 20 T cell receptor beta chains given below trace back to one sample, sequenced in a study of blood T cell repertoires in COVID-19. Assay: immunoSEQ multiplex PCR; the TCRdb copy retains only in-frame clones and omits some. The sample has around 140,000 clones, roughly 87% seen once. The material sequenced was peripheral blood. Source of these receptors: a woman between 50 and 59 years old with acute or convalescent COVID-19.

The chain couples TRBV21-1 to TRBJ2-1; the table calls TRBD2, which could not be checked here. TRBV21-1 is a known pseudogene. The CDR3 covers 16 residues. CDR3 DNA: TGTGCCAGCAGCAAAAAGCGGGAGGGCGATTACAATGAGCAGTTCTTC. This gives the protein CASSKKREGDYNEQFF.

The CDR3 DNA sequence: TGTGCCAGCAGCCTAAACAATGAGCAGTTCTTC. This translates into CASSLNNEQFF. The chain uses TRBV4-2 and TRBJ2-1; no clear D. The germline V and J ends were trimmed by 4 bases and 5 bases, with 3 bases remaining between them. Germline CDR1 and CDR2: LGHNA and YNFKEQ. This CDR3 is built from 11 residues.

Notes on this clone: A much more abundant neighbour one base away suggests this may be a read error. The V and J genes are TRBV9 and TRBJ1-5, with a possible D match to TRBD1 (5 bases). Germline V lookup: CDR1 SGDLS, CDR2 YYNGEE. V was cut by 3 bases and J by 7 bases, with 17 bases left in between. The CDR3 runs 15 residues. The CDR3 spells CASSGGGGAGQPQHF. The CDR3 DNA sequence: TGTGCCAGCAGCGGGGGGGGAGGGGCAGGGCAGCCCCAGCATTTT.

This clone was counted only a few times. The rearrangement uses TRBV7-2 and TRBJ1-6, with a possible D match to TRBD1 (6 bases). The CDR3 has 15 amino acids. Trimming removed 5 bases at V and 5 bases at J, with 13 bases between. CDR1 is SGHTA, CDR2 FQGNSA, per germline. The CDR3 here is CASSPQGLHNSPLHF. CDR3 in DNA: TGTGCCAGCAGCCCGCAGGGGTTGCATAATTCACCCCTCCACTTT.

CDR3 DNA: TGTGCCTGGAGTATAGGCACAGGGTGGGACACCATATATTTT. Its translation: CAWSIGTGWDTIYF. The genes are TRBV30 and TRBJ1-3; D is perhaps TRBD1 (6 bases). This CDR3 is built from 14 residues. Germline CDR1 GTSNPN, CDR2 SVGIG (reference sequence). V gave up 2 bases and J gave up 8 bases, with 16 bases separating them.

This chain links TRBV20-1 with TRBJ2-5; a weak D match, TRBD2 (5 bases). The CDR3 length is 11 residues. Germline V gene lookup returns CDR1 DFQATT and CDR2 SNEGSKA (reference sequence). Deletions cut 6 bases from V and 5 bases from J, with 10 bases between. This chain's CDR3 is CSARGLETQYF. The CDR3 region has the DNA TGCAGTGCCCGAGGGTTGGAGACCCAGTACTTC.

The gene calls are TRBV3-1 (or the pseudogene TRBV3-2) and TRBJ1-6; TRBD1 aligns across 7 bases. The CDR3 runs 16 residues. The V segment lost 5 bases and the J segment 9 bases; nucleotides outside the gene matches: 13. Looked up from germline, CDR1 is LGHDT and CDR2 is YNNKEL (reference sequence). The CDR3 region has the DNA TGTGCCAGCAGCTCGACGTCGGGACAGCTATCTTCACCCCTCCACTTT. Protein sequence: CASSSTSGQLSSPLHF.

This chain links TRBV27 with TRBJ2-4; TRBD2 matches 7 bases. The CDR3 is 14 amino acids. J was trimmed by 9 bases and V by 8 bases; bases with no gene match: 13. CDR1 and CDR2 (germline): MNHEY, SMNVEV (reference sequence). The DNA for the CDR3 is TGTGCCAGCCCGAAGCGGGACCTCTCGGGCATTCAGTACTTC. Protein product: CASPKRDLSGIQYF.

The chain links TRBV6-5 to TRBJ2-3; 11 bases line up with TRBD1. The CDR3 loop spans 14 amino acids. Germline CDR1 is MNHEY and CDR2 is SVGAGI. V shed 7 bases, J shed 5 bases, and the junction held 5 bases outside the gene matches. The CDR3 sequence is CASTRDRGVDTQYF. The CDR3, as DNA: TGTGCCAGCACACGGGACAGGGGGGTAGATACGCAGTATTTT.

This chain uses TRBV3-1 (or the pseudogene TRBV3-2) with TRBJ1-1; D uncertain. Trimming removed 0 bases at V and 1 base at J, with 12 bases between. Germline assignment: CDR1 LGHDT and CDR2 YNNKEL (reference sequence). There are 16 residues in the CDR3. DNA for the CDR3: TGTGCCAGCAGCCAAGAACCAGGACTCACGAACACTGAAGCTTTCTTT. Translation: CASSQEPGLTNTEAFF.

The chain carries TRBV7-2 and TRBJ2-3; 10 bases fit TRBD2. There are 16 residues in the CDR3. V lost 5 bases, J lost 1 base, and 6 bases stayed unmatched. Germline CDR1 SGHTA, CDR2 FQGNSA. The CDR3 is CASSPRLAGGTDTQYF. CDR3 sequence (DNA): TGTGCCAGCAGCCCCCGACTAGCGGGCGGCACAGATACGCAGTATTTT.

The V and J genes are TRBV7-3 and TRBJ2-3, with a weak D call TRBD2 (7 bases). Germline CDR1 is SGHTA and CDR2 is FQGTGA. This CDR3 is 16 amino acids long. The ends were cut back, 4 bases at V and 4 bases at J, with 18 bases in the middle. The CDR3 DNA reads TGTGCCAGCAGCTCCCCGACCACGGGGGGCCCAGATACGCAGTATTTT. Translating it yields CASSSPTTGGPDTQYF. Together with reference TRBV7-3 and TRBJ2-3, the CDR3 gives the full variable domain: GAGVSQTPSNKVTEKGKYVELRCDPISGHTALYWYRQSLGQGPEFLIYFQGTGAADDSGLPNDRFFAVRPEGSVSTLKIQRTERGDSAVYLCASSSPTTGGPDTQYFGPGTRLTVL.

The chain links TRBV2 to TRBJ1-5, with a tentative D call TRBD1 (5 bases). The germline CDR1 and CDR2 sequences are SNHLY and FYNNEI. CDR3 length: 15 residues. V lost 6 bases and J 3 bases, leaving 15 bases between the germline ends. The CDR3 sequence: CASRGGRDYNQPQHF. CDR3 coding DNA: TGTGCCAGCAGGGGGGGACGGGACTACAATCAGCCCCAGCATTTT.

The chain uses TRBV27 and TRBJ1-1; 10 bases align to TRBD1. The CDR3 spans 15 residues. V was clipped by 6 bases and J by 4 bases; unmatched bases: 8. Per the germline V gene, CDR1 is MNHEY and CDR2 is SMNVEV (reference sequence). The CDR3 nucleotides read TGTGCCAGCAGCGCGGGACAGGGGATGAGCACTGAAGCTTTCTTT. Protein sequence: CASSAGQGMSTEAFF.

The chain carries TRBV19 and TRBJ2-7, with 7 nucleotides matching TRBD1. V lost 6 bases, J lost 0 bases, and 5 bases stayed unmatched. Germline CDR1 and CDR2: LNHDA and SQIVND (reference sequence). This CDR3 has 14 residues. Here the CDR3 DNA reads TGTGCCAGTAGACAGAGGGACAGCTCCTACGAGCAGTACTTC. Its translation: CASRQRDSSYEQYF.

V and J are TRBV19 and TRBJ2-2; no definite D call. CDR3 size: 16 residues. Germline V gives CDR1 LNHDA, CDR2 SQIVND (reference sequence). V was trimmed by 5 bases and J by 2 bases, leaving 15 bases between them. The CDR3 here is CASSPRRGANTGELFF. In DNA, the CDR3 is TGTGCCAGTAGTCCCCGGCGTGGAGCAAACACCGGGGAGCTGTTTTTT.

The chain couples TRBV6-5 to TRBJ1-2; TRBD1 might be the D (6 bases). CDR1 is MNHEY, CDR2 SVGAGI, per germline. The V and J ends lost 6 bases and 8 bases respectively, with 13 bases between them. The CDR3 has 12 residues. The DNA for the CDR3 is TGTGCCAGCAGCACTACAGGGTACGGCTACACCTTC. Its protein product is CASSTTGYGYTF.

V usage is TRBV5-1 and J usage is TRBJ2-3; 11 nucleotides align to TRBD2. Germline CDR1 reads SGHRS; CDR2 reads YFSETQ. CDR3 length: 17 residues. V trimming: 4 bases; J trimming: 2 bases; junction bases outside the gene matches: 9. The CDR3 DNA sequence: TGCGCCAGCAGCCATAGGACTAGCGGGCTGCTCACAGATACGCAGTATTTT. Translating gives CASSHRTSGLLTDTQYF.

The CDR3 sequence: CASGPGTSGTNTGELFF. CDR3 DNA: TGTGCTAGTGGCCCCGGGACTAGCGGTACGAACACCGGGGAGCTGTTTTTT. The chain links TRBV12-5 to TRBJ2-2; 11 positions match TRBD2. CDR3 length: 17 amino acids. Trimming removed 6 bases from V and 0 bases from J; junction bases left unmatched: 6. Germline CDR1 reads LGHNT; CDR2 reads FRNRAP. The whole variable domain, filled in from reference TRBV12-5 and TRBJ2-2, reads DARVTQTPRHKVTEMGQEVTMRCQPILGHNTVFWYRQTMMQGLELLAYFRNRAPLDDSGMPKDRFSAEMPDATLATLKIQPSEPRDSAVYFCASGPGTSGTNTGELFFGEGSRLTVL.

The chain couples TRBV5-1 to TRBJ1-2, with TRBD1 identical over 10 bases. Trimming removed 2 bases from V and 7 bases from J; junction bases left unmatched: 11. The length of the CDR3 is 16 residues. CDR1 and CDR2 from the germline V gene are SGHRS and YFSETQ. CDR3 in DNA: TGCGCCAGCAGCTTCGTAAGGTTGACAGGGGGCGCTGGCTACACCTTC. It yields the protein CASSFVRLTGGAGYTF.